This T cell receptor beta chain was captured by sequencing in a study of cytomegalovirus exposure and HLA in healthy donors. The primer mix had 60 Vbeta and 13 Jbeta primers. Repertoires were generated with immunoSEQ multiplex PCR, while TCRdb's copy carries only in-frame clones and drops some. This sample has 150,000 to 200,000 clones, with more than 70% found just once. To note about this clone: No antigen is known for it.

Study-wide results and caveats: TCR association rates varied by HLA locus in a later analysis, with DRB1 highest and HLA-C lowest. Among CMV-associated TCR beta chains, most appeared HLA-restricted in a later analysis. Rare TCR sequences predominated, though certain public TCRs were found in many donors.

Germline CDR1 and CDR2: SGHRS and YFSETQ. V was clipped by 0 bases and J by 0 bases, with 17 bases between them. There are 18 residues in the CDR3. The rearrangement uses TRBV5-1 and TRBJ2-3; perhaps TRBD2 as D (7 bases). The origin of this receptor is a woman aged 40 to 49 in good health and CMV-seropositive. The sequenced sample consisted of PBMCs. The CDR3 region is CASSLVQRGHPSTDTQYF. The CDR3, as DNA: TGCGCCAGCAGCTTGGTACAGCGGGGACACCCGAGCACAGATACGCAGTATTTT.